These T cell receptor beta chains were read from a single sample in a study of T cells in Graves' hyperthyroidism and ophthalmopathy. TCRdb analysed the multiplex PCR reads with MiXCR anew, one entry per CDR3 protein. The sample lists 500,000 or so distinct CDR3 sequences, 15% to 20% occurring once. Source material: blood. These receptors all come from a woman aged 18-29 years with Graves' ophthalmopathy. CDR3s include the opening cysteine and the closing phenylalanine or tryptophan. Fields, in order: clone size, V gene, D gene, J gene, CDR3 protein, CDR3 DNA. The D gene is left open where the match is weak. A clone size is listed for some rows: how often the clone was seen (once, few, many), or a class if it is expanded.

NA	TRBV27	NA	TRBJ2-5	CASSLRGRQETQYF	TGTGCCAGCAGTTTACGGGGGCGGCAAGAGACCCAGTACTTC
NA	TRBV12-3/TRBV12-4	NA	TRBJ1-2	CASSIGQSNYGYTF	TGTGCCAGCAGTATAGGACAGAGTAACTATGGCTACACCTTC
many	TRBV29-1	TRBD1	TRBJ1-1	CSVSDRGQTEAFF	TGCAGCGTTTCGGACAGGGGGCAGACTGAAGCTTTCTTT
NA	TRBV5-6	TRBD2	TRBJ2-3	CASGVAGGSDTQYF	TGTGCCAGCGGGGTAGCGGGTGGCTCAGATACGCAGTATTTT
NA	TRBV7-2	NA	TRBJ2-6	CASSLSPGTGANVLTF	TGTGCCAGCAGCTTATCCCCAGGGACTGGGGCCAACGTCCTGACTTTC
many	TRBV20-1	NA	TRBJ2-3	CSARDRLGSWDTQYF	TGCAGTGCTAGAGATCGATTGGGATCGTGGGATACGCAGTATTTT
many	TRBV7-8	TRBD2	TRBJ2-5	CASSVPGLAGAETQYF	TGTGCCAGCAGCGTTCCGGGACTAGCGGGTGCAGAGACCCAGTACTTC
NA	TRBV28	TRBD2	TRBJ2-3	CASRLLAGGPGDTQYF	TGTGCCAGCAGATTACTAGCGGGAGGGCCCGGAGATACGCAGTATTTT
NA	TRBV11-3	TRBD1	TRBJ2-7	CASSLGGQGPSEQYF	TGTGCCAGCAGCTTAGGAGGACAGGGCCCCTCCGAGCAGTACTTC
many	TRBV11-3	TRBD1	TRBJ1-2	CASSTGGQGNYGYTF	TGTGCCAGCAGTACTGGTGGACAGGGGAACTATGGCTACACCTTC
few	TRBV24-1	NA	TRBJ1-5	CATSDLPNQPQHF	TGTGCCACCAGTGATTTACCTAATCAGCCCCAGCATTTT
NA	TRBV6-1	NA	TRBJ1-2	CASSERGGGGEGGYTF	TGTGCCAGCAGTGAAAGGGGAGGCGGGGGCGAGGGTGGCTACACCTTC
NA	TRBV6-1	NA	TRBJ2-2	CASSTSEEGRRILTGELFF	TGTGCCAGCAGTACCTCAGAAGAGGGACGGAGGATCCTCACCGGGGAGCTGTTTTTT
NA	TRBV9	NA	TRBJ2-5	CASSVEWLEGTQYF	TGTGCCAGCAGCGTAGAGTGGCTTGAGGGGACCCAGTACTTC
many	TRBV12-3/TRBV12-4	TRBD1	TRBJ1-1	CASSFGGQGDTEAFF	TGTGCCAGCAGTTTTGGGGGACAGGGAGACACTGAAGCTTTCTTT
many	TRBV12-3/TRBV12-4	NA	TRBJ2-7	CASTGDGPYEQYF	TGTGCCAGCACCGGGGACGGTCCCTACGAGCAGTACTTC
few	TRBV6-1	NA	TRBJ1-5	CASSVTGGGGNQPQHF	TGTGCCAGCAGTGTAACCGGGGGGGGAGGCAATCAGCCCCAGCATTTT
many	TRBV9	NA	TRBJ1-6	CASSVAGSYNSPLHF	TGTGCCAGCAGCGTAGCGGGGTCCTATAATTCACCCCTCCACTTT
many	TRBV12-3/TRBV12-4	TRBD1	TRBJ2-7	CASSSARDRVYEQYF	TGTGCCAGCAGTTCCGCCCGGGACAGGGTTTACGAGCAGTACTTC
few	TRBV29-1	NA	TRBJ1-2	CSVEFPALGINYGYTF	TGCAGCGTTGAGTTCCCGGCCCTGGGGATTAACTATGGCTACACCTTC
few	TRBV29-1	TRBD1	TRBJ1-3	CSVLGQGGNTIYF	TGCAGCGTTCTTGGACAGGGCGGAAACACCATATATTTT
few	TRBV12-5	TRBD1	TRBJ2-2	CASGPGTGGSGELFF	TGTGCTAGTGGTCCCGGGACAGGGGGATCCGGGGAGCTGTTTTTT
many	TRBV7-2	NA	TRBJ2-7	CASSLGGAGHNYEQYF	TGTGCCAGCAGCTTAGGTGGCGCGGGACATAACTACGAGCAGTACTTC
NA	TRBV19	NA	TRBJ2-5	CASSSWTRETQYF	TGTGCCAGTAGTTCTTGGACACGGGAGACCCAGTACTTC
many	TRBV30	NA	TRBJ1-1	CAWRRNTEAFF	TGTGCCTGGAGGAGGAACACTGAAGCTTTCTTT
NA	TRBV2	TRBD1	TRBJ1-2	CASRGAGGPYGYTF	TGTGCCAGCAGGGGGGCAGGGGGTCCCTATGGCTACACCTTC
few	TRBV6-1	NA	TRBJ1-5	CASSGDSDQPQHF	TGTGCCAGCAGTGGAGACAGCGATCAGCCCCAGCATTTT
NA	TRBV11-2	NA	TRBJ1-6	CASSSQQNPPLHF	TGTGCCAGCAGCTCCCAACAAAATCCACCCCTCCACTTT
NA	TRBV19	NA	TRBJ1-1	CASISRGNVGAFF	TGTGCCAGTATAAGTAGGGGGAATGTCGGAGCTTTCTTT
many	TRBV6-1	NA	TRBJ2-1	CASSPDSYNEQFF	TGTGCCAGCAGTCCAGATTCGTACAATGAGCAGTTCTTC
many	TRBV12-3/TRBV12-4	NA	TRBJ1-1	CASSFSAEAFF	TGTGCCAGCAGTTTTTCGGCAGAAGCTTTCTTT
NA	TRBV5-5	NA	TRBJ1-3	CASSLREPNTIYF	TGTGCCAGCAGCTTGAGGGAACCAAACACCATATATTTT
many	TRBV20-1	TRBD1	TRBJ2-2	CSGWTGYTGELFF	TGCAGTGGTTGGACAGGATATACCGGGGAGCTGTTTTTT
NA	TRBV9	TRBD2	TRBJ2-2	CASSVTSRDVASGRNGELFF	TGTGCCAGCAGCGTTACCAGCCGGGACGTTGCTAGCGGGAGGAACGGGGAGCTGTTTTTT
NA	TRBV5-6	NA	TRBJ1-4	CASSFSTTLNEKLFF	TGTGCCAGCAGCTTCAGTACAACACTTAATGAAAAACTGTTTTTT
few	TRBV4-2	NA	TRBJ2-1	CASSQVKNAGGINEQFF	TGTGCCAGCAGCCAAGTTAAGAACGCCGGGGGAATTAATGAGCAGTTCTTC
many	TRBV7-3	TRBD1	TRBJ1-2	CASSSDRGIGYTF	TGTGCCAGCAGCTCTGACAGGGGGATAGGCTACACCTTC
NA	TRBV5-4	NA	TRBJ2-3	CASSAPGQRTDTQYF	TGTGCCAGCAGCGCCCCTGGACAGCGCACAGATACGCAGTATTTT
few	TRBV18	NA	TRBJ2-1	CASSLGSRHEQFF	TGTGCCAGCTCACTCGGCTCTCGGCATGAGCAGTTCTTC
many	TRBV28	TRBD1	TRBJ2-2	CASSLTTDRDGELFF	TGTGCCAGCAGTTTAACAACGGACAGGGACGGGGAGCTGTTTTTT
many	TRBV20-1	TRBD2	TRBJ2-3	CSASLIGLDTDTQYF	TGCAGTGCTAGTTTAATAGGACTAGACACAGATACGCAGTATTTT
many	TRBV6-1	NA	TRBJ1-2	CASSEGGQGLSYGYTF	TGTGCCAGCAGTGAAGGAGGGCAGGGTCTATCCTATGGCTACACCTTC
many	TRBV20-1	NA	TRBJ1-5	CSARRDSNQPQHF	TGCAGTGCTAGAAGGGACAGCAATCAGCCCCAGCATTTT
NA	TRBV9	NA	TRBJ1-2	CASSSFSLRDGYGYTF	TGTGCCAGCAGCTCTTTTTCTCTCCGGGACGGCTATGGCTACACCTTC
NA	TRBV27	NA	TRBJ1-1	CASSWGETTEAFF	TGTGCCAGCAGCTGGGGGGAAACCACTGAAGCTTTCTTT
few	TRBV29-1	TRBD2	TRBJ2-7	CSVDKRLADSYEQYF	TGCAGCGTTGATAAGAGACTAGCGGATTCCTACGAGCAGTACTTC
NA	TRBV5-1	NA	TRBJ2-7	CASSPTGHPGEQYF	TGCGCCAGCAGCCCAACGGGACATCCCGGCGAGCAGTACTTC
many	TRBV27	NA	TRBJ1-2	CASSLAPGSFYGYTF	TGTGCCAGCAGTTTGGCCCCGGGCAGCTTCTATGGCTACACCTTC
many	TRBV30	NA	TRBJ2-7	CAWSVGGRAAYEQYF	TGTGCCTGGAGTGTAGGCGGCAGGGCCGCCTACGAGCAGTACTTC
many	TRBV28	TRBD1	TRBJ1-2	CASSLAPNRGGGYTF	TGTGCCAGCAGTTTAGCCCCGAACAGGGGCGGCGGCTACACCTTC